This is a list of T cell receptor beta chains from one sample in a study of blood T cell repertoires in COVID-19. Produced via immunoSEQ multiplex PCR; TCRdb's table is partial and in-frame only. The table lists hundreds of thousands of clones, approximately 86% of them singletons. Sequenced input: PBMCs or T cells enriched from blood (not recorded which). The receptors stem from a woman between 18 and 29 years old who had recovered from COVID-19. Both conserved end residues are part of each CDR3. Fields, in order: J gene, clone size, D gene, V gene, CDR3 DNA, CDR3 protein. D genes are given only for firm matches. Some rows have no size entry. The others give once, few or many, or a class for an expanded clone.

J gene: TRBJ2-3
clone size: NA
D gene: TRBD1
V gene: TRBV7-3
CDR3 DNA: TGTGCCAGCAGGGGGAGGGACAGGGGAATAGCGGGATCCTTTATGGGAGATACGCAGTATTTT
CDR3 protein: CASRGRDRGIAGSFMGDTQYF

J gene: TRBJ1-2
clone size: NA
D gene: NA
V gene: TRBV4-2
CDR3 DNA: TGTGCCAGCAGCCAAGGTCCTCAGGGGATCTATGGCTACACCTTC
CDR3 protein: CASSQGPQGIYGYTF

J gene: TRBJ1-6
clone size: NA
D gene: NA
V gene: TRBV15
CDR3 DNA: TGTGCCACCAGCAGGGACAGAAGATCACCCCTCCACTTT
CDR3 protein: CATSRDRRSPLHF

J gene: TRBJ1-5
clone size: NA
D gene: TRBD1
V gene: TRBV6-2/TRBV6-3
CDR3 DNA: TGTGCCAGCAGTCCCCTATATTGGGACAGGAATCAGCCCCAGCATTTT
CDR3 protein: CASSPLYWDRNQPQHF

J gene: TRBJ2-6
clone size: NA
D gene: TRBD2
V gene: TRBV11-3
CDR3 DNA: TGTGCCAGCAGCTACGCTAGCGGGTCTCGCGAAGGGGCCAACGTCCTGACTTTC
CDR3 protein: CASSYASGSREGANVLTF

J gene: TRBJ2-7
clone size: NA
D gene: TRBD2
V gene: TRBV10-3
CDR3 DNA: TGTGCCGCACGCGGGAGTCTTATTTCCTACGAGCAGTACTTC
CDR3 protein: CAARGSLISYEQYF

J gene: TRBJ2-5
clone size: NA
D gene: TRBD2
V gene: TRBV6-1
CDR3 DNA: TGTGCCAGCAGTGAACTAGCGGGGGGATTGCAGACCCAGTACTTC
CDR3 protein: CASSELAGGLQTQYF

J gene: TRBJ2-1
clone size: NA
D gene: NA
V gene: TRBV7-6
CDR3 DNA: TGTGCCAGCAGCATGGCGACAGATAGCTCCTACAATGAGCAGTTCTTC
CDR3 protein: CASSMATDSSYNEQFF

J gene: TRBJ2-1
clone size: NA
D gene: NA
V gene: TRBV5-1
CDR3 DNA: TGCGCCAGCAGCTTGGAGCCAGGCTACAATGAGCAGTTCTTC
CDR3 protein: CASSLEPGYNEQFF

J gene: TRBJ2-7
clone size: NA
D gene: NA
V gene: TRBV10-3
CDR3 DNA: TGTGCCATCAGTGTCGGAGGGGCGTCCTACGAGCAGTACTTC
CDR3 protein: CAISVGGASYEQYF

J gene: TRBJ1-1
clone size: NA
D gene: NA
V gene: TRBV10-3
CDR3 DNA: TGTGCCATCAGTGTACAGAACCCGAACACTGAAGCTTTCTTT
CDR3 protein: CAISVQNPNTEAFF

J gene: TRBJ1-1
clone size: NA
D gene: NA
V gene: TRBV21-1
CDR3 DNA: TGTGCCAGCAATAGGCAGGGGGCTTTCTTT
CDR3 protein: CASNRQGAFF

J gene: TRBJ1-4
clone size: NA
D gene: NA
V gene: TRBV18
CDR3 DNA: TGTGCCAGCTCACCAGGCTCAGGGAATGAAAAACTGTTTTTT
CDR3 protein: CASSPGSGNEKLFF

J gene: TRBJ2-1
clone size: NA
D gene: NA
V gene: TRBV6-2/TRBV6-3
CDR3 DNA: TGTGCCAGCAGTTACTTCCCACCTAGAAACGAGCAGTTCTTC
CDR3 protein: CASSYFPPRNEQFF

J gene: TRBJ1-5
clone size: NA
D gene: NA
V gene: TRBV28
CDR3 DNA: TGTGCCAGCAGTTTACCCCAGAATCAGCCCCAGCATTTT
CDR3 protein: CASSLPQNQPQHF

J gene: TRBJ1-1
clone size: NA
D gene: NA
V gene: TRBV12-3/TRBV12-4
CDR3 DNA: TGTGCCAGCAGTTTAGGTTCAGGTTTCGAAGCTTTCTTT
CDR3 protein: CASSLGSGFEAFF

J gene: TRBJ1-1
clone size: NA
D gene: NA
V gene: TRBV7-6
CDR3 DNA: TGTGCCAGCAGGGGACAGAACACTGAAGCTTTCTTT
CDR3 protein: CASRGQNTEAFF

J gene: TRBJ1-3
clone size: NA
D gene: NA
V gene: TRBV28
CDR3 DNA: TGTGCCAGCAGTACGTACAGGATAGTCTCTGGAAACACCATATATTTT
CDR3 protein: CASSTYRIVSGNTIYF

J gene: TRBJ1-6
clone size: once
D gene: TRBD1
V gene: TRBV7-9
CDR3 DNA: TGTGCCAGCAGCTTGGAGGGGGCAGGTTCACCCCTCCACTTT
CDR3 protein: CASSLEGAGSPLHF

J gene: TRBJ1-5
clone size: few
D gene: TRBD1
V gene: TRBV6-1
CDR3 DNA: TGTGCCAGCAGTGAAGGACAGGGGGACCCTTCTATGCGGCCCCAGCATTTT
CDR3 protein: CASSEGQGDPSMRPQHF